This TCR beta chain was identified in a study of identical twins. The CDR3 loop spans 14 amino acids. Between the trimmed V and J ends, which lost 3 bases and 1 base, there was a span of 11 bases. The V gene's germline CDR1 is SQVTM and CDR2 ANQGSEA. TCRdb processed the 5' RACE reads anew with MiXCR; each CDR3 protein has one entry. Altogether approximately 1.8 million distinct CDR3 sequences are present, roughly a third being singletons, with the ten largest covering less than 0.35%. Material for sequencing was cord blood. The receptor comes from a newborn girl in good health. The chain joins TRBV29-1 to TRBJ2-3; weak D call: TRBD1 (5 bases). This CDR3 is CSVDQQQGTDTQYF. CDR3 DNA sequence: TGCAGCGTTGACCAACAACAGGGCACAGATACGCAGTATTTT.